Listed below are T cell receptor beta chains from one sample, sequenced in a study of radiotherapy plus CTLA-4 blockade in lung cancer. TCRdb's copy holds only in-frame clones and misses some; the assay was immunoSEQ multiplex PCR. The table has about 48,000 clones, 75% to 90% seen once; the top ten hold about 17%. The source was peripheral blood, collected from a patient treated with radiotherapy plus ipilimumab. The receptors come from a human donor with non-small cell lung cancer that progressed on radiotherapy plus ipilimumab. Some clones in this sample may be carry-over from other donors' samples. The CDR3 runs from the conserved cysteine through the conserved F or W. D genes are given only for firm matches. Rows may omit the clone size; those that give it use once, few, many or a size class.

v_call: TRBV6-6; clone_size: NA; j_call: TRBJ2-1; d_call: TRBD2; cdr3_length: 14; cdr3_nt: TGTGCCAGCAGTTACTTACTAGCGCACAATGAGCAGTTCTTC; cdr3_aa: CASSYLLAHNEQFF
v_call: TRBV7-3; clone_size: NA; j_call: TRBJ1-3; d_call: NA; cdr3_length: 17; cdr3_nt: TGTGCCAGCAGCTTAACAGGCGGAACGTACTCTGGAAACACCATATATTTT; cdr3_aa: CASSLTGGTYSGNTIYF
v_call: TRBV4-3; clone_size: NA; j_call: TRBJ1-2; d_call: NA; cdr3_length: 16; cdr3_nt: TGCGCCAGCAGCCAAGCCGCGGACTTTAGCTCCTATGGCTACACCTTC; cdr3_aa: CASSQAADFSSYGYTF
v_call: TRBV5-6; clone_size: few; j_call: TRBJ1-2; d_call: TRBD1; cdr3_length: 13; cdr3_nt: TGTGCCAGCAGTGAGGGACAGCTCTACGGCTACACCTTC; cdr3_aa: CASSEGQLYGYTF
v_call: TRBV29-1; clone_size: NA; j_call: TRBJ1-2; d_call: NA; cdr3_length: 12; cdr3_nt: TGCAGCTTCGGACAGTTGGGCTATGGCTACACCTTC; cdr3_aa: CSFGQLGYGYTF
v_call: TRBV6-1; clone_size: NA; j_call: TRBJ2-2; d_call: TRBD2; cdr3_length: 17; cdr3_nt: TGTGCCAGCAGTGAAGGGGCGGGAGCGGGGGGGACGGGGGAGCTGTTTTTT; cdr3_aa: CASSEGAGAGGTGELFF
v_call: TRBV18; clone_size: NA; j_call: TRBJ2-1; d_call: NA; cdr3_length: 15; cdr3_nt: TGTGCCAGCTCCCCAGACGGCGGCTCCTACAATGAGCAGTTCTTC; cdr3_aa: CASSPDGGSYNEQFF
v_call: TRBV29-1; clone_size: NA; j_call: TRBJ2-3; d_call: TRBD2; cdr3_length: 14; cdr3_nt: TGCAGCGTTGTTCACCGCGGGAGTGAAGATACGCAGTATTTT; cdr3_aa: CSVVHRGSEDTQYF
v_call: TRBV7-6; clone_size: NA; j_call: TRBJ2-6; d_call: TRBD2; cdr3_length: 18; cdr3_nt: TGTGCCAGCAGCTTAGATGGGGGCGGGGGGACTGGGGCCAACGTCCTGACTTTC; cdr3_aa: CASSLDGGGGTGANVLTF
v_call: TRBV12-5; clone_size: medium-sized; j_call: TRBJ2-1; d_call: TRBD2; cdr3_length: 17; cdr3_nt: TGTGCTAGTGGCCGCGGGACTAGCGGGATCACCTACAATGAGCAGTTCTTC; cdr3_aa: CASGRGTSGITYNEQFF
v_call: TRBV5-1; clone_size: NA; j_call: TRBJ2-5; d_call: TRBD2; cdr3_length: 16; cdr3_nt: TGCGCCAGCAGCCCTACGACCGGGACTAGCCAAGAGACCCAGTACTTC; cdr3_aa: CASSPTTGTSQETQYF
v_call: TRBV2; clone_size: few; j_call: TRBJ1-4; d_call: NA; cdr3_length: 14; cdr3_nt: TGTGCCAGCAGTCGACTTACAACTAATGAAAAACTGTTTTTT; cdr3_aa: CASSRLTTNEKLFF
v_call: TRBV4-1; clone_size: NA; j_call: TRBJ2-5; d_call: TRBD1; cdr3_length: 15; cdr3_nt: TGCGCCAGCAGCCAACCACAGGGGGCGCAGGAGACCCAGTACTTC; cdr3_aa: CASSQPQGAQETQYF
v_call: TRBV18; clone_size: NA; j_call: TRBJ2-1; d_call: TRBD1; cdr3_length: 15; cdr3_nt: TGTGCCAGCTCTACGGGACAGGGGCTGAACAATGAGCAGTTCTTC; cdr3_aa: CASSTGQGLNNEQFF
v_call: TRBV21-1; clone_size: NA; j_call: TRBJ2-7; d_call: NA; cdr3_length: 14; cdr3_nt: TGTGCCAGCAGCCCTGGCGGTAGCTCCTACGAGCAGTACTTC; cdr3_aa: CASSPGGSSYEQYF
v_call: TRBV13; clone_size: NA; j_call: TRBJ1-1; d_call: NA; cdr3_length: 14; cdr3_nt: TGTGCCAGCAGCCCCAGGGGCTTCCCCACTGAAGCTTTCTTT; cdr3_aa: CASSPRGFPTEAFF
v_call: TRBV5-1; clone_size: NA; j_call: TRBJ2-2; d_call: TRBD1; cdr3_length: 17; cdr3_nt: TGCGCCAGCAGCCCCAGGGACAGGGGTTCAGGCACCGGGGAGCTGTTTTTT; cdr3_aa: CASSPRDRGSGTGELFF
v_call: TRBV29-1; clone_size: NA; j_call: TRBJ2-3; d_call: NA; cdr3_length: 14; cdr3_nt: TGCAGCGTTGAAGATGCCTTACGGACAGATACGCAGTATTTT; cdr3_aa: CSVEDALRTDTQYF
v_call: TRBV10-3; clone_size: NA; j_call: TRBJ2-7; d_call: TRBD1; cdr3_length: 14; cdr3_nt: TGTGCCATCAACGACAGGGTGAGCTCCTACGAGCAGTACTTC; cdr3_aa: CAINDRVSSYEQYF
v_call: TRBV13; clone_size: NA; j_call: TRBJ2-3; d_call: NA; cdr3_length: 13; cdr3_nt: TGTGCCAGCAGCCCAGAACTAGCAGATACGCAGTATTTT; cdr3_aa: CASSPELADTQYF
v_call: TRBV2; clone_size: once; j_call: TRBJ1-3; d_call: NA; cdr3_length: 17; cdr3_nt: TGTGCCAGCAGTTCGCAACAGGGACGTACCTCTGGAAACACCATATATTTT; cdr3_aa: CASSSQQGRTSGNTIYF
v_call: TRBV5-6; clone_size: NA; j_call: TRBJ2-7; d_call: NA; cdr3_length: 16; cdr3_nt: TGTGCCAGCAGCTTGGGGGGCAGGGGCCCTCCTCCCGAGCAGTACTTC; cdr3_aa: CASSLGGRGPPPEQYF
v_call: TRBV2; clone_size: once; j_call: TRBJ1-2; d_call: NA; cdr3_length: 14; cdr3_nt: TGTGCCAGCAGTGAATCAGGTGCTAACTATGGCTACACCTTC; cdr3_aa: CASSESGANYGYTF
v_call: TRBV6-1; clone_size: NA; j_call: TRBJ1-2; d_call: NA; cdr3_length: 12; cdr3_nt: TGTGCCAGCAGTAGAGAGGTCTATGGCTACACCTTC; cdr3_aa: CASSREVYGYTF
v_call: TRBV7-9; clone_size: NA; j_call: TRBJ2-2; d_call: TRBD1; cdr3_length: 16; cdr3_nt: TGTGCCAGCACTCCGGGACAGGGAGGGTATAACGGGGAGCTGTTTTTT; cdr3_aa: CASTPGQGGYNGELFF
v_call: TRBV11-2; clone_size: NA; j_call: TRBJ2-5; d_call: NA; cdr3_length: 17; cdr3_nt: TGTGCCAGCAGCTTAGACCATCGACAGGCAGGGCAAGAGACCCAGTACTTC; cdr3_aa: CASSLDHRQAGQETQYF
v_call: TRBV19; clone_size: NA; j_call: TRBJ2-3; d_call: TRBD2; cdr3_length: 13; cdr3_nt: TGTGCCAGTAGCGGGACTAGCGGGAGTTCCACGTATTTT; cdr3_aa: CASSGTSGSSTYF
v_call: TRBV6-5; clone_size: NA; j_call: TRBJ1-2; d_call: TRBD1; cdr3_length: 14; cdr3_nt: TGTGCCAGCAGTGATACAGGGGGCGCGTTTGGCTACACCTTC; cdr3_aa: CASSDTGGAFGYTF
v_call: TRBV5-6; clone_size: NA; j_call: TRBJ2-3; d_call: NA; cdr3_length: 15; cdr3_nt: TGTGCCAGCAGCTTGGGTACTATATTCACAGATACGCAGTATTTT; cdr3_aa: CASSLGTIFTDTQYF
v_call: TRBV7-2; clone_size: once; j_call: TRBJ1-4; d_call: NA; cdr3_length: 11; cdr3_nt: TGTGCCAGCGGCCGGCAGGGAAAACTGTTTTTT; cdr3_aa: CASGRQGKLFF
v_call: TRBV5-5; clone_size: NA; j_call: TRBJ1-2; d_call: NA; cdr3_length: 15; cdr3_nt: TGTGCCAGCAGCTTGCCGACGACAGATCACTATGGCTACACCTTC; cdr3_aa: CASSLPTTDHYGYTF
v_call: TRBV7-2; clone_size: once; j_call: TRBJ2-5; d_call: NA; cdr3_length: 14; cdr3_nt: TGTGCCAGCAGCCCCCCGAACAGGGGGGGGACCCAGTACTTC; cdr3_aa: CASSPPNRGGTQYF
v_call: TRBV6-6; clone_size: NA; j_call: TRBJ2-3; d_call: NA; cdr3_length: 13; cdr3_nt: TGTGCCGTTAACCGGGGGAGCACAGATACGCAGTATTTT; cdr3_aa: CAVNRGSTDTQYF
v_call: TRBV14; clone_size: NA; j_call: TRBJ1-2; d_call: NA; cdr3_length: 13; cdr3_nt: TGTGCCAGCAGACAATCCGGGGATGGAGGCTACACCTTC; cdr3_aa: CASRQSGDGGYTF
v_call: TRBV10-2; clone_size: NA; j_call: TRBJ2-7; d_call: TRBD1; cdr3_length: 16; cdr3_nt: TGCGCCAGCAGTGATCCCGGACAGGGGCTTATGTACGAGCAGTACTTC; cdr3_aa: CASSDPGQGLMYEQYF
v_call: TRBV11-2; clone_size: NA; j_call: TRBJ2-7; d_call: TRBD2; cdr3_length: 15; cdr3_nt: TGTGCCAGCAGCTTAGATTGGGGGGGTAACTACGAGCAGTACTTC; cdr3_aa: CASSLDWGGNYEQYF
v_call: TRBV6-1; clone_size: once; j_call: TRBJ1-3; d_call: NA; cdr3_length: 14; cdr3_nt: TGTGCCAGCAGAACCCAGGGGACTGGAAACACCATATATTTT; cdr3_aa: CASRTQGTGNTIYF
v_call: TRBV4-2; clone_size: NA; j_call: TRBJ2-3; d_call: TRBD2; cdr3_length: 16; cdr3_nt: TGTGCCAGCAGCCAAGAACCGGGGGGGCAGACAGATACGCAGTATTTT; cdr3_aa: CASSQEPGGQTDTQYF
v_call: TRBV7-9; clone_size: NA; j_call: TRBJ2-7; d_call: TRBD1; cdr3_length: 15; cdr3_nt: TGTGCCAGCAGATCAGTAGGGACAGAGACCTACGAGCAGTACTTC; cdr3_aa: CASRSVGTETYEQYF
v_call: TRBV27; clone_size: NA; j_call: TRBJ2-5; d_call: NA; cdr3_length: 18; cdr3_nt: TGTGCCAGCAGTTTATACGCCCTTGGAGGTGGTATCGGGGAGACCCAGTACTTC; cdr3_aa: CASSLYALGGGIGETQYF
v_call: TRBV5-1; clone_size: NA; j_call: TRBJ2-5; d_call: TRBD1; cdr3_length: 14; cdr3_nt: TGCGCCAGCAGCTTCCAGGACAGGGGAGAGACCCAGTACTTC; cdr3_aa: CASSFQDRGETQYF
v_call: TRBV9; clone_size: NA; j_call: TRBJ2-3; d_call: NA; cdr3_length: 14; cdr3_nt: TGTGCCAGCAGCGCCTATCCCGTCCATGATACGCAGTATTTT; cdr3_aa: CASSAYPVHDTQYF
v_call: TRBV29-1; clone_size: NA; j_call: TRBJ2-7; d_call: TRBD2; cdr3_length: 16; cdr3_nt: TGCAGCGTTGAAGTCCCTGGACTAGCGGGAGCCTACGAGCAGTACTTC; cdr3_aa: CSVEVPGLAGAYEQYF
v_call: TRBV4-2; clone_size: NA; j_call: TRBJ1-2; d_call: NA; cdr3_length: 17; cdr3_nt: TGTGCCAGCAGCCAAGATTGGAGCTTGCTGGGGAGCTATGGCTACACCTTC; cdr3_aa: CASSQDWSLLGSYGYTF
v_call: TRBV30; clone_size: NA; j_call: TRBJ2-1; d_call: NA; cdr3_length: 14; cdr3_nt: TGTGCCTGGACCCATCTAGGCTCCTACAATGAGCAGTTCTTC; cdr3_aa: CAWTHLGSYNEQFF
v_call: TRBV10-1; clone_size: NA; j_call: TRBJ1-5; d_call: NA; cdr3_length: 13; cdr3_nt: TGCGCCAGTCCCTACCCAGGGCGAAAGCCCCAGCATTTT; cdr3_aa: CASPYPGRKPQHF
v_call: TRBV13; clone_size: NA; j_call: TRBJ2-1; d_call: NA; cdr3_length: 13; cdr3_nt: TGTGCCAGCAGCCCCTCTGTCGACAATGAGCAGTTCTTC; cdr3_aa: CASSPSVDNEQFF
v_call: TRBV9; clone_size: NA; j_call: TRBJ2-3; d_call: TRBD2; cdr3_length: 16; cdr3_nt: TGTGCCAGCAGCGTAGGAGCGGGGGGGACCACAGATACGCAGTATTTT; cdr3_aa: CASSVGAGGTTDTQYF
v_call: TRBV6-1; clone_size: NA; j_call: TRBJ1-2; d_call: TRBD1; cdr3_length: 14; cdr3_nt: TGTGCCAGCAGCCCAGGGGGACGGGCCTATGGCTACACCTTC; cdr3_aa: CASSPGGRAYGYTF
v_call: TRBV7-8; clone_size: NA; j_call: TRBJ1-4; d_call: NA; cdr3_length: 15; cdr3_nt: TGTGCCAGCAGCTTAATTGTCGGAACTAATGAAAAACTGTTTTTT; cdr3_aa: CASSLIVGTNEKLFF